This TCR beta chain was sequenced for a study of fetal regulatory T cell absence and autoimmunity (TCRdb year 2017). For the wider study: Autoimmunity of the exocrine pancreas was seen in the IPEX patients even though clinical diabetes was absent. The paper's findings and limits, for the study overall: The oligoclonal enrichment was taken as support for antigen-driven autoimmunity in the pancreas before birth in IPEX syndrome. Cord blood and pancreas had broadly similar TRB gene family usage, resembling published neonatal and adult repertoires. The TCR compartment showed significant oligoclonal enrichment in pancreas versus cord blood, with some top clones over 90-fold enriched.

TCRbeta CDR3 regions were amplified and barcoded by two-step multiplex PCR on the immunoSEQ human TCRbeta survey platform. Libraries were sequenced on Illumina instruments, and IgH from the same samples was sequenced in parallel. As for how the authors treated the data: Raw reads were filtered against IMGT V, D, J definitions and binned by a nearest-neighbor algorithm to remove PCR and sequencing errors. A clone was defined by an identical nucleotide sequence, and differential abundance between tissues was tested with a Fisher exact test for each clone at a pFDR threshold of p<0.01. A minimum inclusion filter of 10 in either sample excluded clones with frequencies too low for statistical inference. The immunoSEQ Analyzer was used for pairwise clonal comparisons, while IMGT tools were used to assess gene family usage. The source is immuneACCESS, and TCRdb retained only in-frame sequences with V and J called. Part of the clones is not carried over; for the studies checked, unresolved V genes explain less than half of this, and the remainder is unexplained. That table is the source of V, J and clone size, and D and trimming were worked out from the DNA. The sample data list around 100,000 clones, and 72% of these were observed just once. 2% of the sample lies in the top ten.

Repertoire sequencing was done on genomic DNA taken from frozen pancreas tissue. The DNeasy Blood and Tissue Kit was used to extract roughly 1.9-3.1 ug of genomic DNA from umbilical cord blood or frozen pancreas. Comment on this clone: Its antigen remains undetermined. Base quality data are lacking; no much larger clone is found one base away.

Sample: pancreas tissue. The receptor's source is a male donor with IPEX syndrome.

Read as DNA, the sequence is TGCAGCGTTGGCTCGGGGGGCTGGGCCTACGAGCAGTACTTC. Translation gives CSVGSGGWAYEQYF. The chain uses TRBV29-1 and TRBJ2-7; the best D guess is TRBD2, with 7 bases matching. V was cut back by 4 bases and J by 2 bases, leaving a gap of 15 bases between them. The CDR3 sequence holds 14 residues, the cysteine and phenylalanine included. The DNA shown is the 42-base CDR3, in frame from base 1. CDR1 and CDR2, per the germline V gene, are SQVTM and ANQGSEA.